This T cell receptor (beta chain) was documented in a study of memory CD4+ T cells and cytomegalovirus serostatus. Study background: Donors were healthy Belgian adults, 9 or 10 CMV seropositive and under 30 seronegative.

By share, this clone counts as medium-sized (0.01 to 0.1%). Its cognate antigen is unknown. Findings and limits, study-wide: CD4+ memory repertoires contained 67 of 164 reported CMV TCRbeta sequences.

Per germline, CDR1 SEHNR and CDR2 FQNEAQ (reference sequence). This CDR3 region has 18 residues. With 1 base removed from V and 2 bases from J, the gap between germline ends came to 21 bases. Using immunoSEQ multiplex PCR, the repertoire was profiled, and TCRdb retains in-frame clones only, with some absent. The table shows tens of thousands of clones, with around four fifths occurring only once. The sort gate was single viable CD3+CD4+CD8-CD45RO+ cells for memory CD4+ T cells. The V gene is TRBV7-9, the J gene TRBJ2-7; D is undetermined. The sequenced sample consisted of memory CD4+ T cells from blood. The clonotype comes from an adult in good health and CMV-seronegative. The CDR3 sequence is CASSLVNTFRTKTYEQYF. In DNA form, the CDR3 reads TGTGCCAGCAGCTTAGTTAATACGTTCAGGACGAAAACCTACGAGCAGTACTTC.